The entry below describes one T cell receptor beta chain. This clonotype was detected only once. Its cognate antigen has yet to be identified. Base qualities were left out, and no much larger clone turns up one base away. On its own, one read is weak support. Stable Graves' hyperthyroidism was defined as the absence of progression to ophthalmopathy over 18 months of follow-up. Hyperthyroidism patients were aged 18 to 65 years and newly diagnosed, with disease duration of less than 2 months. Patients with uncontrolled infections, other autoimmune diseases, pregnancy or lactation were excluded. Diagnoses were based on clinical symptoms, serum thyroxine and TRAb, thyroid ultrasound and orbital computed tomography. PBMCs were separated from 7.5 to 10 ml of fresh peripheral blood using Ficoll-Paque density gradient centrifugation. Total RNA was extracted using Trizol reagent, and RNA quality was assessed on an Agilent 2100 Bioanalyzer.

The TCR beta CDR3 regions were amplified from RNA transcripts. For the first round of RT-PCR on the TCR CDR3, the HTBI primer set was used together with the Qiagen OneStep RT-PCR kit. A second multiplex PCR round built the libraries, followed by size selection and purification. Libraries were sequenced paired-end with 100 bp reads on an Illumina HiSeq2000. Per the source publication's procedure: Raw data were processed with SOAPnuke, discarding reads with adapters, uncalled bases, mean Phred below 15, or no exact constant-primer or identifier match. COPE v1.2.5 was used to merge the high-quality paired reads, and each unique nucleotide sequence was defined as a clonotype. Clonotypes were aligned to IMGT TRBV, TRBD and TRBJ reference segments using MiTCR v1.1. The analysis included only V-J combinations with a frequency above 0.0001, which together covered more than 98% of the repertoires. A TCS score was defined as the ratio between F50 (clonal expansion) and ExV (chaos), using BLOSUM62-based TCRdist between CDR3 peptides within each V-J. Welch's t-statistics and random forest reduced roughly 500 V-J features to around 14, which were used in a naive Bayes classifier (R e1071). TCRdb reworked the public reads: Q25 trimming with fastp, MiXCR clone assembly, productive beta chains retained. Rows with one shared CDR3 protein collapse into an entry with the most common genes and DNA. The V and J calls shown here were made by TCRdb, not taken from the authors' results. The sample records approximately 520,000 distinct CDR3 sequences, about a fifth of which are singletons. The biggest ten clones account for more than 25% of the sample.

This sample was included in a study of T cells in Graves' hyperthyroidism and ophthalmopathy (dated by TCRdb to the late 2010s). Describing the broader study: Peripheral blood samples were taken at initial diagnosis, before any treatment was given. After sampling, hyperthyroidism patients received methimazole starting at 30 mg daily, and ophthalmopathy patients received high-dose intravenous methylprednisolone. To identify distinguishing TCR V-J signatures, a discovery cohort of around 100 patients was used, comprising 43 with Graves' ophthalmopathy and roughly 60 with stable Graves' hyperthyroidism. The roughly 100 discovery patients were randomly divided into training and test sets at a 7:3 ratio. The paper describes TCR Vbeta CDR3 sequencing of more than 120 peripheral blood samples, made up of some 42 ophthalmopathy patients, some 76 hyperthyroidism patients and 17 progressor patients. In six Graves' hyperthyroidism patients, the study also compared T-cell repertoires from thyroid tissue with T-cell repertoires from blood. An independent validation cohort of under 20 hyperthyroidism patients and about 16 patients who later progressed to ophthalmopathy tested prospective prediction of ophthalmopathy.

Its CDR3 holds 13 amino acids, cysteine through phenylalanine. This entry keeps only the CDR3 DNA: 39 bases, framed from base 1. V and J lose 4 bases and 5 bases, and a span of 13 bases separates them. Per the germline V gene, SGHRS is the CDR1 and YFSETQ is the CDR2. Broader findings and caveats from the paper: A model built on a 13 V-J signature distinguished ophthalmopathy from stable hyperthyroidism, reaching roughly 88% sensitivity and around 81% specificity in cross-validation and 80%/75% in testing. No statistical method was used to fix the sample size in advance, and group allocation was not hidden from the investigators. During validation, the model predicted progression to ophthalmopathy a median of approximately 6 months ahead of onset, with approximately 70% sensitivity and almost 75% specificity. Most expanded thyroid clonotypes (frequency above 0.001) were also detected in blood, a finding suggesting that blood repertoires may reflect thyroid immune responses.

Material: blood. The TCR comes from a man younger than 35 with Graves' hyperthyroidism. The V gene is TRBV5-1 and the J gene is TRBJ2-7; TRBD2 is a weak D gene call, 5 bases matching. The DNA sequence follows: TGCGCCAGCAGCCAAAAGGAGGAGGACGAGCAGTACTTC. This translates into CASSQKEEDEQYF.